Listed below are T cell receptor beta chains from one sample, sequenced in a study of cytotoxic CD8 clonotypes in ibrutinib-treated CLL. The method was immunoSEQ multiplex PCR; TCRdb's version includes in-frame clones alone and lacks a portion of them. This table holds 42,000 or so clones, roughly 65% found once. The starting material was PBMCs, obtained at disease progression, from a patient treated with ibrutinib. The receptor set was obtained from a human donor with chronic lymphocytic leukemia. Each CDR3 is given with its conserved first and last residue. The D gene is left open where the match is weak. Size is stated for part of the rows, as once, few or many counts, or as a class when the clone is expanded.

D,V,J,size,DNA,CDR3
NA,TRBV7-2,TRBJ1-3,NA,TGTGCCAGCAGCTTAGTGACCTCTGGAAACACCATATATTTT,CASSLVTSGNTIYF
NA,TRBV28,TRBJ1-3,NA,TGTGCCGGGCATGGGGCGGCACACAGAGAAAATGGAAACACCATATATTTT,CAGHGAAHRENGNTIYF
TRBD1,TRBV27,TRBJ1-1,NA,TGTGCCAGCAGGAAAGGACAGGGGTGGTGGACTGAAGCTTTCTTT,CASRKGQGWWTEAFF
NA,TRBV7-3,TRBJ2-7,NA,TGTGCCAGCGGCCAAACTAGCTCCTACGAGCAGTACTTC,CASGQTSSYEQYF
TRBD1,TRBV6-5,TRBJ1-2,NA,TGTGCCAGCAGTCAACAGGGGACCTATGGCTACACCTTC,CASSQQGTYGYTF
NA,TRBV30,TRBJ1-4,NA,TGTGCCTGGAGTGTAGCCTCCCGAACTAATGAAAAACTGTTTTTT,CAWSVASRTNEKLFF
NA,TRBV28,TRBJ1-1,NA,TGTGCCAGCAGTTCGGACGTGAGGACTGAAGCTTTCTTT,CASSSDVRTEAFF
NA,TRBV11-1,TRBJ2-7,NA,TGTGCCAGCAGCGTAGCAGGGAGCTCCTACGAGCAGTACTTC,CASSVAGSSYEQYF
NA,TRBV19,TRBJ1-5,NA,TGTGCCAGTAGTAGGAACAGCGAAAATCAGCCCCAGCATTTT,CASSRNSENQPQHF
NA,TRBV4-2,TRBJ2-7,few,TGTGCCAGCAGCCAAGAACGTAACAGCGCCTACGAGCAGTACTTC,CASSQERNSAYEQYF
NA,TRBV28,TRBJ2-7,NA,TGTGCCAATCAGCAGGGGGGTTCCTACGAGCAGTACTTC,CANQQGGSYEQYF
NA,TRBV29-1,TRBJ1-1,NA,TGCAGCGGATTTGGGGGCACTGAAGCTTTCTTT,CSGFGGTEAFF
TRBD2,TRBV4-1,TRBJ2-1,NA,TGCGCCAGCAGCCAGAGGCTAGCGGGAGGGAGCCCCTACAATGAGCAGTTCTTC,CASSQRLAGGSPYNEQFF
TRBD1,TRBV7-9,TRBJ2-7,NA,TGTGCCAGCAGCGCTAGGACAGGCAACTACGAGCAGTACTTC,CASSARTGNYEQYF
NA,TRBV29-1,TRBJ2-5,NA,TGCAGCGTTGAACCCGCGACAGTCCAAGAGACCCAGTACTTC,CSVEPATVQETQYF
TRBD2,TRBV30,TRBJ2-2,NA,TGTGCCTGGAGTCAAAGCGGGAGGTGGCCCGGGGAGCTGTTTTTT,CAWSQSGRWPGELFF
TRBD1,TRBV7-9,TRBJ1-1,NA,TGTGCCAGCAGCGGACAGGGGGCGGGCACTGAAGCTTTCTTT,CASSGQGAGTEAFF
TRBD1,TRBV11-1,TRBJ2-1,NA,TGTGCCAGCAGCTTCGATCGAGACAGGGACAATGAGCAGTTCTTC,CASSFDRDRDNEQFF
NA,TRBV9,TRBJ2-1,NA,TGTGCCAGCAGCGTAGCTCGGGCTAGCTCCTACAATGAGCAGTTCTTC,CASSVARASSYNEQFF
NA,TRBV5-1,TRBJ2-1,NA,TGCGCCAGCAGCTCCCACGGCACCGGCTACGATGAGCAGTTCTTC,CASSSHGTGYDEQFF
NA,TRBV5-6,TRBJ1-2,NA,TGTGCCAGCAGCTCGACAGCTAACTATGGCTACACCTTC,CASSSTANYGYTF
NA,TRBV27,TRBJ2-5,NA,TGTGCCAGCAGTCCCGCGATGGGCCTCATGGGGGAGACCCAGTACTTC,CASSPAMGLMGETQYF
TRBD1,TRBV11-3,TRBJ1-2,NA,TGTGCCAGCAGCCTAGGTGGGACAGGACATGGCTACACCTTC,CASSLGGTGHGYTF
TRBD2,TRBV25-1,TRBJ2-1,once,TGTGCCAGCAGTGAATGGGGTAGCGGGAGAGGGGGTGATGAGCAGTTCTTC,CASSEWGSGRGGDEQFF
TRBD1,TRBV29-1,TRBJ1-5,few,TGCAGCGTCCGGGACAGGTACAATCAGCCCCAGCATTTT,CSVRDRYNQPQHF
NA,TRBV9,TRBJ2-1,once,TGTGCCAGCAGTGCAAGCAACTCCTACAATGAGCAGTTCTTC,CASSASNSYNEQFF
TRBD2,TRBV11-3,TRBJ2-7,NA,TGTGCCAGCAGCTTAGATCATGGACTAGTGATAGCCTACGAGCAGTACTTC,CASSLDHGLVIAYEQYF